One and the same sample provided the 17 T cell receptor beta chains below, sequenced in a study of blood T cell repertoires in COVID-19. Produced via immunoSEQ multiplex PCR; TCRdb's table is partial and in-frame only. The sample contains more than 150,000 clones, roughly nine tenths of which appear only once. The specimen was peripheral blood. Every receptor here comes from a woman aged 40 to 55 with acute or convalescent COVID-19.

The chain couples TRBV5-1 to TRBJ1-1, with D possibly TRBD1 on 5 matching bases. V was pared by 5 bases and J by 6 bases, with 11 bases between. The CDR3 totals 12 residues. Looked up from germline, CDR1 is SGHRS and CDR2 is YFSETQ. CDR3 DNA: TGCGCCAGCAGTATCGGCAGGGCTGAAGCTTTCTTT. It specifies CASSIGRAEAFF. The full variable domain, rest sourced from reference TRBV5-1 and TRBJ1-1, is KAGVTQTPRYLIKTRGQQVTLSCSPISGHRSVSWYQQTPGQGLQFLFEYFSETQRNKGNFPGRFSGRQFSNSRSEMNVSTLELGDSALYLCASSIGRAEAFFGQGTRLTVV.

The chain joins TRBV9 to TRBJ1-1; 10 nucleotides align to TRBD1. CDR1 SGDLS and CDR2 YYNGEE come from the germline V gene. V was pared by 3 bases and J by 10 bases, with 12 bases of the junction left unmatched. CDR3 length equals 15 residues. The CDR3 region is CASSEIDRGLLAAFF. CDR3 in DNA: TGTGCCAGCAGCGAGATTGACAGGGGGCTCTTAGCAGCTTTCTTT.

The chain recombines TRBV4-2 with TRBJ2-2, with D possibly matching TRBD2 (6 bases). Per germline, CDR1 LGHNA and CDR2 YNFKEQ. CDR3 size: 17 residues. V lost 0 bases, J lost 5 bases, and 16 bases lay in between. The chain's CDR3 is CASSQDKAGGGTGELFF. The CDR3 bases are TGTGCCAGCAGCCAAGATAAGGCCGGGGGAGGAACCGGGGAGCTGTTTTTT.

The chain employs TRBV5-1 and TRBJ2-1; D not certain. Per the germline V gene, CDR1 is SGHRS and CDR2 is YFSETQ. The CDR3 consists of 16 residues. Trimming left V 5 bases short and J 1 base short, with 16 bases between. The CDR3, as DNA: TGCGCCAGCAGTCTGGCCCCCACGTCTTCCTACAATGAGCAGTTCTTC. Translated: CASSLAPTSSYNEQFF.

CDR3 bases: TGTGCCTGGAGAGCGTGGGGACAGGGTAACACCGGGGAGCTGTTTTTT. Protein: CAWRAWGQGNTGELFF. The V gene is TRBV30, the J gene TRBJ2-2; 9 nucleotides agree with TRBD1. V lost 3 bases and J lost 2; bases outside the gene matches: 7. Germline V gene sequence: CDR1 GTSNPN, CDR2 SVGIG (reference sequence). The CDR3 is made up of 16 amino acids.

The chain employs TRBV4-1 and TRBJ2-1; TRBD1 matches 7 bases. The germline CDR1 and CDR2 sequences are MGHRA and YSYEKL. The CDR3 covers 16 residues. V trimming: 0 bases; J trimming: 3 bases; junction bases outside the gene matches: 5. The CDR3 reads CASSQDVPGGYNEQFF. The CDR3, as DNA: TGCGCCAGCAGCCAAGATGTACCAGGGGGCTACAATGAGCAGTTCTTC.

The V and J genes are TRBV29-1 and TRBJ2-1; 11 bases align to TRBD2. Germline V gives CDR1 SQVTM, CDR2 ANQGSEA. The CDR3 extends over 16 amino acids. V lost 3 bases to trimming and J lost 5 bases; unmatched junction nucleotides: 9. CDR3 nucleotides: TGCAGCGTTGATCTAGGCCCGGGACTAGCGGACAATGAGCAGTTCTTC. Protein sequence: CSVDLGPGLADNEQFF.

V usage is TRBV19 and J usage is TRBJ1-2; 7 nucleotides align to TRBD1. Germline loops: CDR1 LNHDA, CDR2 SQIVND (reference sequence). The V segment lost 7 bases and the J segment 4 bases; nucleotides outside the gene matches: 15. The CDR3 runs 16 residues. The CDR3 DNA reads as TGTGCCAGTACCAAAAAAGGGACAGCCCCTTTCTATGGCTACACCTTC. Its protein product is CASTKKGTAPFYGYTF.

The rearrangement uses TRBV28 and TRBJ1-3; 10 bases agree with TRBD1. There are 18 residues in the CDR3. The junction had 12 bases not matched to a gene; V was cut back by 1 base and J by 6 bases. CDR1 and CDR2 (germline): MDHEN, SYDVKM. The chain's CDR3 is CASSLYRHGTGVVNTIYF. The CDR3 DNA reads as TGTGCCAGCAGTTTATACCGCCATGGGACAGGGGTGGTAAACACCATATATTTT.

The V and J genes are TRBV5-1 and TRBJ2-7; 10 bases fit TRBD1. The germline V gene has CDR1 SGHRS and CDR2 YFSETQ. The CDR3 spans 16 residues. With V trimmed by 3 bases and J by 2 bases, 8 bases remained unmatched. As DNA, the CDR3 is TGCGCCAGCAGCTCGCTGCGGGACAGGGGACCCTACGAGCAGTACTTC. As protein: CASSSLRDRGPYEQYF.

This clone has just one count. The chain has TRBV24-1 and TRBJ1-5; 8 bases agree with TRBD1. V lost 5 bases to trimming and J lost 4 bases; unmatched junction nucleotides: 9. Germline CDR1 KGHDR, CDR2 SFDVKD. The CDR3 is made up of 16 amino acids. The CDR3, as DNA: TGTGCCACCAGTGCTGCCGGACAGGGTGATAATCAGCCCCAGCATTTT. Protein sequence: CATSAAGQGDNQPQHF.

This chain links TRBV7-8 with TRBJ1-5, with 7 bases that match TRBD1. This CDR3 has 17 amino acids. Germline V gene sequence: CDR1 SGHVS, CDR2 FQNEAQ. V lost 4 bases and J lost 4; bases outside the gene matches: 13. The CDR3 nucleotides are TGTGCCAGCAGCTCGACAGGGCCCTCTCACCATAATCAGCCCCAGCATTTT. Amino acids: CASSSTGPSHHNQPQHF.

CDR3 amino acids: CATSDRTSGGINNAPYEQYF. The CDR3 region has the DNA TGTGCCACCAGTGATCGGACTAGCGGGGGGATTAATAATGCCCCCTACGAGCAGTACTTC. This rearrangement joins TRBV24-1 to TRBJ2-7, with 14 bases aligning to TRBD2. The germline CDR1 and CDR2 sequences are KGHDR and SFDVKD. The CDR3 loop spans 20 amino acids. The junction had 14 bases not matched to a gene; V was cut back by 3 bases and J by 2 bases.

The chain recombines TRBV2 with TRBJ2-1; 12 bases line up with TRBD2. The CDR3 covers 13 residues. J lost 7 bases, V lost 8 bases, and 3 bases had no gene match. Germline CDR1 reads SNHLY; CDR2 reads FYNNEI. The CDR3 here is CASSGLAGNEQFF. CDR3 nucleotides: TGTGCCAGCTCAGGACTAGCGGGAAATGAGCAGTTCTTC.

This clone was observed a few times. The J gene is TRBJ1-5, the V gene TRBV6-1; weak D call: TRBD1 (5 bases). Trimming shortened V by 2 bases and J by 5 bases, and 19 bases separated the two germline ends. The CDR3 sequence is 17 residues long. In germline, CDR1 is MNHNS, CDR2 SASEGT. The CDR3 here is CASSEPAWTLGDQPQHF. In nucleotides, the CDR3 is TGTGCCAGCAGTGAACCAGCTTGGACCTTAGGGGATCAGCCCCAGCATTTT.

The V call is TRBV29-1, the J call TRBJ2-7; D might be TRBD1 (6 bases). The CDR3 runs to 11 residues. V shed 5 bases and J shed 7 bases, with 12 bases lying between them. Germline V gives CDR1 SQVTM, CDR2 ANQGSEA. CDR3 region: CSVSYGTEQYF. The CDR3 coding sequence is TGCAGCGTTAGTTACGGGACAGAGCAGTACTTC.

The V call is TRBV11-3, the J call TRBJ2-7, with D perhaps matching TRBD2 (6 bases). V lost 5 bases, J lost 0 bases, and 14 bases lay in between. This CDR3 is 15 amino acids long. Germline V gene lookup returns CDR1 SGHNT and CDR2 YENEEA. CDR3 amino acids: CASSRTVGGSYEQYF. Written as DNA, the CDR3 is TGTGCCAGCAGCCGGACGGTGGGGGGCTCCTACGAGCAGTACTTC.